Detailed here is one T cell receptor beta chain. Its antigen is currently not known. Per-base qualities were not stored, and no clone one base away is much larger. This sample is part of a study of cytomegalovirus exposure and HLA in healthy donors (dated by TCRdb to 2017 to 2019). A note on the overall study: In an earlier analysis of some 610 of the donors, less than 350 Gb of sequence data and 90 million to 120 million unique TCR beta sequences from roughly 200 million T cells were reported. The aim of the study was to test whether cataloging public T cell receptors could identify signatures of past pathogen exposure. The later analysis used no new phenotypic data to find candidate immune exposures, relying instead on TCR beta sequences and their occurrence across donors. Of the roughly 400 genotyped donors, over 65% fell in the genetic ancestry cluster associated with self-reported Caucasian donors. The study profiled the T cell repertoires of 500 to 800 subjects by immunosequencing and related them to cytomegalovirus serostatus. Besides the first cohort of more than 650 subjects, a separate validation cohort made up of 90 to 150 different subjects was used. Every repertoire in the discovery cohort had been generated on one and the same sequencing platform. Genome-wide SNP genotypes for about three fifths of the roughly 670 donors were used in a later genetic analysis, which treated that subset as a discovery cohort. An early release that covered some 630 HLA-typed donors contained approximately 300 gigabases of sequencing data and some 87 million unique TCR sequences. Alongside the repertoire data, information on donor age, sex, ethnicity and CMV serostatus was compiled. The number of typed donors differed by locus: about 620-630 for A, B, C, DRB1 and DQB1; about 520 for DQA1; some 590 for DPA1; and roughly 470 for DPB1. To decide whether each TCR beta V gene segment behaved as functional or pseudogenic, an earlier analysis of some 600 of the donors relied on high-throughput TCR beta sequencing. Both class I and class II loci were covered by HLA typing, at four-digit resolution. To study patterns of TCR occurrence, a later analysis re-analyzed previously published TCR beta repertoires from 500 to 850 donors and added high-resolution HLA genotyping. Because of strong linkage in the cohort, four to six DR-DQ haplotypes were treated as single units for association and clustering. Among roughly 400 genotyped donors of the cohort, an average of approximately 220,000 unique TCR beta nucleotide sequences was sequenced per donor, of which approximately 19% were non-productive. High-throughput TCR immunosequencing, statistical association of individual TCRs with disease status, and machine learning were combined to predict cytomegalovirus infection status. The full study reports these points: A later analysis reported that several top co-occurrence clusters appeared linked to parvovirus B19, influenza, CMV and Epstein-Barr virus. In a later analysis, HLA-associated TCR beta chains showed more clonal expansion and lower generation probabilities than non-associated chains that were equally common. According to a later analysis, TCR association rates differed among HLA loci, with DRB1 alleles showing the most associated TCRs and HLA-C alleles showing the fewest. Across donors, most TCR sequences were observed very rarely, whereas some public TCRs were present in many individuals. According to the authors, the approach could potentially be generalized to other disease states and immunological phenotypes. In vitro tests confirmed that a few of the cytomegalovirus-associated TCR beta chains recognize cytomegalovirus antigens. The classifier was reported to diagnose cytomegalovirus status with high specificity and sensitivity in both the original and validation cohorts. A later analysis associated about 17,000 TCR beta sequences with specific HLA alleles at a false discovery rate of 0.05. Correlated functional status among segregating V segments might reflect linkage disequilibrium, but an unknown experimental factor could not be ruled out. Because counts were too low, approximately 15 rarely observed V segments, including chromosome 9 orphons, were excluded from the earlier analysis of some 590 of the donors. When HLA alleles, especially DR and DQ, strongly co-occurred, attributing TCR associations to individual alleles was difficult. The only immune exposure information available for the cohort was CMV serostatus. According to a later genetic analysis, donors in an Asian-associated ancestry cluster had fewer N-insertions in productive TCRs than the approximately 700-donor mean. Because the 87-base-pair reads could not distinguish some IMGT-functional V segments, including TRBV6-2 and TRBV6-3, those segments were excluded. A further reported finding was that TCR beta sequences accurately predicted the HLA-A and HLA-B alleles for most subjects in the first cohort. In an earlier analysis of some 640 of the donors, most TCR beta V segments were observed in productive rearrangements about 87% or about 30% of the time, broadly matching IMGT annotations. Sequencing depth was assumed to be roughly uniform across donors in the presence/absence analyses, though that assumption may not hold. An association between a missense DCLRE1C variant and V-gene and J-gene trimming of TCR beta chains was found in a later genetic analysis and replicated in an independent cohort. The cohort was sequenced for TCR beta chains only, and without alpha or paired-chain data the features that could be detected were limited. The study listed 150 to 200 TCR beta chains as associated with cytomegalovirus. Because some donors lacked HLA typing at each locus, the association tests relied only on the typed subset. The sequencing pipeline was judged likely to have produced a cluster of highly shared sequence variants as a technical artifact. A later analysis found that most CMV-associated TCR beta chains appeared HLA-restricted, with HLA associations seemingly driven largely by CMV exposure.

CDR1 and CDR2 (SGHTA, FQGNSA) derive from the germline V gene. Taken from cysteine to phenylalanine, the CDR3 has 16 residues. The read is trimmed to its CDR3 DNA, 48 bases read in frame from base 1. The junction shows trimming of 5 bases on V and 8 bases on J, and the gene matches do not reach 14 bases of it. In total, roughly 710 healthy bone marrow donors made up the cohort. At the time of sampling, every cohort member was nominally healthy, though immune exposures that went unrecorded were likely present. The donor was CMV seronegative and belonged to the group of over 350 seronegative cohort members. A peripheral blood sample was collected from each donor, and TCR beta sequencing was performed on peripheral blood mononuclear cells. Genomic DNA was extracted from the blood cell samples with the Qiagen DNeasy Blood Extraction Kit. Receptor amplification or capture employed the immunoSEQ multiplex PCR assay. A mixture of 60 forward primers for TCR Vbeta segments and 13 reverse primers for TCR Jbeta segments was used in the multiplex PCR. The CDR3 region of rearranged TCR beta genes was amplified from genomic DNA with a multiplex PCR assay. The Illumina HiSeq System was used to sequence the amplified TCR beta libraries as 87-base-pair reads. The study's own analysis went as follows. Across the 666 repertoires, a later analysis counted roughly 84 million unique TCR beta chains, 9 million to 14 million of which were shared by at least two donors. Raw reads were error-corrected and collapsed into unique sequences by a nearest-neighbor algorithm in which closely related sequences were merged to remove PCR and sequencing errors. Alignment of CDR3 sequences to IMGT reference sequences was used to assign V, D and J gene segments. For a sequence to be retained, a match of at least six nucleotides to both a V gene segment and a J gene segment was required. A rearrangement was called productive if the CDR3 had no stop codons and remained in frame with V and J, and every other rearrangement was called non-productive. Following IMGT convention, CDR3 was defined as the stretch from the second conserved V-encoded cysteine to the conserved J-encoded phenylalanine. The earlier analysis of 500 to 650 of the donors excluded any sequence lacking an unambiguous match to a single V gene segment. An earlier analysis of some 610 of the donors called V segments functional above 56.7% productive rearrangements and segregating when the between-donor standard deviation exceeded 5%. To diagnose cytomegalovirus status from the catalog of TCR beta chain sequences, a statistical classification framework was built. In a later analysis, V and J genes were assigned by comparing TCR nucleotide sequences against IMGT/GENE-DB human TR gene sequences. In a later analysis, CDR3 sequences and most-parsimonious VDJ recombination scenarios were assigned using the TCRdist pipeline. A later analysis defined each TCR beta chain by its CDR3 amino acid sequence plus V-gene family, and excluded reads lacking a unique V-gene family. As a way to deal with suspected cross-contamination and a sequencing artifact, a later analysis dropped approximately 570 nucleotide sequences that were highly shared and had low generation probability. In a later analysis, a clonal expansion index was calculated for each public chain from normalized within-repertoire ranks of inferred template counts. In a later analysis, generation probabilities were computed using a VDJ recombination model fitted to out-of-frame rearrangements, and the results were checked against IGoR. A later analysis scored TCR-TCR, TCR-HLA and TCR-CMV co-occurrence with hypergeometric tests, applying a repertoire-size bias correction to TCR pairs. To estimate false discovery rates, a later analysis permuted the HLA or CMV assignments 20 times. A later analysis grouped co-occurring TCRs with DBSCAN, adding TCRdist sequence similarity when clustering within HLA-allele-positive subsets. Repertoires with fewer than 30,000 or more than 120,000 public chains, plus five repertoires with anomalous nucleotide sharing, were excluded from co-occurrence clustering. This immuneACCESS table, as held by TCRdb, lists in-frame sequences with V and J called but not all clones. Of the missing ones, under half trace to an unresolved V gene in checked studies; the others have no known cause. V, J and clone size were drawn from that table, and D and trimming were deduced from the DNA. The sample yields under 150,000 clones; 60% to 80% were counted once. 4.5% to 6.5% of the sample is in the top ten clones.

The rearrangement combines TRBV7-2 with TRBJ1-4, and 7 bases in between align with TRBD1. The source is a male donor in good health and CMV-seronegative. The material sequenced was PBMCs. Read as DNA, the sequence is TGTGCCAGCAGCGTCAATGACCGACAGGGTTGGGAAAAACTGTTTTTT. It encodes CASSVNDRQGWEKLFF.